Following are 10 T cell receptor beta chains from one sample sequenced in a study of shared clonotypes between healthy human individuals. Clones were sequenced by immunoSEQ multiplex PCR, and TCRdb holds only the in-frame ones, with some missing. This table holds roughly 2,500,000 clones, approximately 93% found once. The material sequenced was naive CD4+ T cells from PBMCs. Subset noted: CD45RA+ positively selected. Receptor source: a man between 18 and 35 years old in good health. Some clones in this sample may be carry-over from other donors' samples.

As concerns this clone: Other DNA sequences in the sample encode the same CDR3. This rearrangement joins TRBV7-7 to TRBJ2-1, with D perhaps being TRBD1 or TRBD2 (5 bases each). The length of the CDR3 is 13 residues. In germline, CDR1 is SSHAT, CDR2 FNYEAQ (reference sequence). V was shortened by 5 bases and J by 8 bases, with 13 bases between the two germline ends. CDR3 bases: TGTGCCAGCAGCCTAGAGAGAGGGGATGAGCAGTTCTTC. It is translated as CASSLERGDEQFF. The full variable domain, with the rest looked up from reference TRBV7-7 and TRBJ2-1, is GAGVSQSPRYKVTKRGQDVTLRCDPISSHATLYWYQQALGQGPEFLTYFNYEAQPDKSGLPSDRFSAERPEGSISTLTIQRTEQRDSAMYRCASSLERGDEQFFGPGTRLTVL.

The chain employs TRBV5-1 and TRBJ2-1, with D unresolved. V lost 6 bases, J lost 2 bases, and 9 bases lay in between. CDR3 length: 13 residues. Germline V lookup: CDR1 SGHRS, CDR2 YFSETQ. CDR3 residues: CASTPPTYNEQFF. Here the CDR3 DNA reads TGCGCCAGCACCCCTCCCACCTACAATGAGCAGTTCTTC.

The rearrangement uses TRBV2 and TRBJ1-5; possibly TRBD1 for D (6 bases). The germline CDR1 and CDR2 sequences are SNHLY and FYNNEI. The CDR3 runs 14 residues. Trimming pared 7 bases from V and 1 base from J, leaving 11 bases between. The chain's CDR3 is CASTRDTSNQPQHF. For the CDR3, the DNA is TGTGCCAGCACCCGGGACACCAGCAATCAGCCCCAGCATTTT.

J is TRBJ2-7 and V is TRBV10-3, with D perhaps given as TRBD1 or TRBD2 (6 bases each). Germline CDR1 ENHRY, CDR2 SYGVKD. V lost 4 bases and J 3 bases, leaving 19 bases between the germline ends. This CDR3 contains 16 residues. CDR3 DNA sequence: TGTGCCATCAGTGTAAGTAATGGGGGGCGCCGCTACGAGCAGTACTTC. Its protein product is CAISVSNGGRRYEQYF.

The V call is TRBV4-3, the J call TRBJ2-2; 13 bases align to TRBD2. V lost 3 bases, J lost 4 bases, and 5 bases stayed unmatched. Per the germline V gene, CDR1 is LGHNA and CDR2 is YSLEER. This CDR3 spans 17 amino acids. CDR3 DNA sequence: TGCGCCAGCAGCCAGAGACTAGCGGGAGGATCCACCGGGGAGCTGTTTTTT. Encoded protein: CASSQRLAGGSTGELFF.

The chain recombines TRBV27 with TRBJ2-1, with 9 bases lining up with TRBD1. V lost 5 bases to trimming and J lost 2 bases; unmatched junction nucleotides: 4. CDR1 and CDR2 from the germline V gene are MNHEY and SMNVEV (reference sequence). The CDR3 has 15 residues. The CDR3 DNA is TGTGCCAGCAGTGTTTACAGGGGGCCCTACAATGAGCAGTTCTTC. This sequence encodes CASSVYRGPYNEQFF.

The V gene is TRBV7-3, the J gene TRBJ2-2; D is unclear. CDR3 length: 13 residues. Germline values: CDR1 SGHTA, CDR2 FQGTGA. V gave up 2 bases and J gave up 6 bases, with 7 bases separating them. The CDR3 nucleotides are TGTGCCAGCAGCTTATACTCGTCCGGGGAGCTGTTTTTT. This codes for CASSLYSSGELFF.

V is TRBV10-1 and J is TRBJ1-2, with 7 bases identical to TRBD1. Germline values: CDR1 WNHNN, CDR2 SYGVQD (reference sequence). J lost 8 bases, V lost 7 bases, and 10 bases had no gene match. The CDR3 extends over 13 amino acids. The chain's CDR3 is CASNATGFAGYTF. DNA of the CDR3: TGCGCCAGCAACGCGACAGGGTTCGCCGGCTACACCTTC.

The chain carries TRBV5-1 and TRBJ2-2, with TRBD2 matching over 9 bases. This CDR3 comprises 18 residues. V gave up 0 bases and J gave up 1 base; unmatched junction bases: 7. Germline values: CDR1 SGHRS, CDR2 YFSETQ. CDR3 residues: CASSLDGAGGLNTGELFF. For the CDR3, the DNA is TGCGCCAGCAGCTTGGATGGCGCGGGAGGGTTGAACACCGGGGAGCTGTTTTTT.

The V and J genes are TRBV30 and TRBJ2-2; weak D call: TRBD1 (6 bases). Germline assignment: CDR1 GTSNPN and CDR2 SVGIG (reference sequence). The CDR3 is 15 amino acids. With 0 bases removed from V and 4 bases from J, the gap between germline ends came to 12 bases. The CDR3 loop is CAWSVQGEGTGELFF. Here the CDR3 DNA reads TGTGCCTGGAGTGTACAGGGAGAGGGCACCGGGGAGCTGTTTTTT.